This passage covers 15 T cell receptor beta chains from one sample sequenced in a study of OX40 agonist ivuxolimab in advanced cancers. Library construction relied on the immunoSEQ multiplex PCR assay. TCRdb obtained this table from immuneACCESS and retained in-frame rearrangements with V and J assigned. These tables miss some clones; where compared with another copy, unresolved V genes account for less than half of the shortfall, and the remainder is unexplained. The sample has fewer than 85,000 clones on record, more than 90% of them singletons. The ten biggest clones cover approximately 0.69% of the sample. Specimen: CD4+ or CD8+ T cells sorted from blood, collected in a trial of the OX40 agonist ivuxolimab. Every receptor here comes from an adult with an advanced solid tumor such as melanoma, head and neck, liver or kidney cancer.

V usage is TRBV4-3 and J usage is TRBJ2-1; D may be TRBD2 (5 bases). CDR1 is LGHNA, CDR2 YSLEER, per germline. The length of the CDR3 is 12 residues. Trimming pared 0 bases from V and 13 bases from J, leaving 10 bases between. CDR3 sequence: CASSQDRTLQFF. The CDR3 DNA reads as TGCGCCAGCAGCCAAGACCGGACTCTTCAGTTCTTC.

This sequence joins TRBV5-6 and TRBJ2-5; D may be TRBD2 (6 bases). Germline CDR1 is SGHDT and CDR2 is YYEEEE. This CDR3 has 13 amino acids. The ends were cut back, 6 bases at V and 2 bases at J, with 11 bases in the middle. Here the CDR3 reads CASTLAVQETQYF. CDR3 bases: TGTGCCAGCACCTTAGCGGTACAAGAGACCCAGTACTTC.

The J gene is TRBJ2-3, the V gene TRBV2; D is possibly TRBD1 (5 bases). Trimming took off 2 bases at V and 0 bases at J, with 6 bases between the two ends. Germline assignment: CDR1 SNHLY and CDR2 FYNNEI. The CDR3 totals 14 residues. The CDR3: CASSEWGSTDTQYF. The CDR3 DNA follows: TGTGCCAGCAGTGAATGGGGCAGCACAGATACGCAGTATTTT.

CDR3 sequence: CASSRDGLSGANVLTF. CDR3 sequence (DNA): TGTGCCAGCAGCAGGGACGGGCTCTCTGGGGCCAACGTCCTGACTTTC. The chain has TRBV7-2 and TRBJ2-6, with D perhaps given as TRBD1 or TRBD2 (5 bases each). The germline V and J ends were trimmed by 5 bases and 0 bases, with 11 bases remaining between them. The CDR3 sequence is 16 residues long. In germline, CDR1 is SGHTA, CDR2 FQGNSA.

V is TRBV11-2 and J is TRBJ2-7, with TRBD1 matching 10 bases. With 5 bases clipped from V and 1 base from J, the junction kept 8 bases outside the gene matches. The CDR3 totals 16 residues. Germline lookup yields CDR1 SGHAT and CDR2 FQNNGV. The CDR3, as DNA: TGTGCCAGCAGCGCTGGCGACAGGGGGCGTTCCTACGAGCAGTACTTC. As protein: CASSAGDRGRSYEQYF.

The J gene is TRBJ2-3, the V gene TRBV20-1, with D unresolved. This CDR3 contains 10 residues. Germline CDR1 reads DFQATT; CDR2 reads SNEGSKA (reference sequence). Trimming cost V 5 bases and J 5 bases, with 5 bases left between them. CDR3 bases: TGCAGTGCTTTTAGAGATACGCAGTATTTT. Encoded protein: CSAFRDTQYF.

This rearrangement joins TRBV30 to TRBJ1-2; 7 nucleotides align to TRBD1. The CDR3 spans 14 residues. V lost 4 bases, J lost 3 bases, and 8 bases stayed unmatched. Germline V gene lookup returns CDR1 GTSNPN and CDR2 SVGIG (reference sequence). Here the CDR3 DNA reads TGTGCCTGGATGGTTTTGACAGGGTACTATGGCTACACCTTC. This codes for CAWMVLTGYYGYTF.

This chain links TRBV6-6 with TRBJ2-5; weak D call: TRBD2 (5 bases). CDR1 is MNHNY and CDR2 is SVGAGI in the germline V gene (reference sequence). The V gene lost 5 bases and the J gene lost 11 bases, with 21 bases spanning the gap. CDR3 length equals 14 residues. For the CDR3, the DNA is TGTGCCAGCAGTCGGACTCAAGGGTTCGGGGAGCAGTACTTC. Its translation is CASSRTQGFGEQYF.

V usage is TRBV4-1 and J usage is TRBJ1-4; no definite D call. Looked up from germline, CDR1 is MGHRA and CDR2 is YSYEKL. The CDR3 length is 16 residues. Trimming stripped 2 bases from V and 5 bases from J, with 15 bases between. The CDR3 DNA sequence: TGCGCCAGCAGCCAAAGTCAGACCGGGGAAAATGAAAAACTGTTTTTT. Its translation: CASSQSQTGENEKLFF.

Only one count was recorded for this clone. The V call is TRBV6-5, the J call TRBJ1-1; TRBD1 is a possible D gene (6 bases). Germline V lookup: CDR1 MNHEY, CDR2 SVGAGI. There are 14 residues in the CDR3. V lost 4 bases and J 2 bases, leaving 11 bases between the germline ends. In DNA, the CDR3 is TGTGCCAGCAGTTTAGAAGGGGGAAACACTGAAGCTTTCTTT. This encodes CASSLEGGNTEAFF.

J is TRBJ1-4 and V is TRBV28, with D uncertain. CDR3 size: 14 residues. V lost 2 bases and J 4 bases, leaving 8 bases between the germline ends. CDR1 and CDR2 from the germline V gene are MDHEN and SYDVKM. In DNA, the CDR3 is TGTGCCAGCAGTTTAACCGACTATAATGAAAAACTGTTTTTT. This encodes CASSLTDYNEKLFF.

This clone occurred a few times. The same CDR3 is also encoded by other DNA sequences in this sample. The chain has TRBV5-1 and TRBJ1-1; D gene unclear. The CDR3 extends over 13 amino acids. Deletions cut 0 bases from V and 1 base from J, with 4 bases between. CDR1 and CDR2 from the germline V gene are SGHRS and YFSETQ. The CDR3, as DNA: TGCGCCAGCAGCTTGGCCGAGAACACTGAAGCTTTCTTT. It yields the protein CASSLAENTEAFF.

The chain joins TRBV7-9 to TRBJ2-5; 7 nucleotides match TRBD2. CDR3 length: 14 amino acids. Germline V CDR1 and CDR2: SEHNR, FQNEAQ (reference sequence). The ends lost 5 bases at V and 2 bases at J; junction bases unmatched: 5. Here the CDR3 DNA reads TGTGCCAGCAGCCTCACTAGCGAACAAGAGACCCAGTACTTC. It translates to CASSLTSEQETQYF.

This chain uses TRBV19 with TRBJ2-3; unclear D gene. CDR3 length equals 12 residues. In germline, CDR1 is LNHDA, CDR2 SQIVND (reference sequence). The germline V and J ends were trimmed by 3 bases and 4 bases, with 5 bases remaining between them. The CDR3 sequence is CASSIPSDTQYF. The DNA of the CDR3 is TGTGCCAGTAGTATTCCATCAGATACGCAGTATTTT.

This rearrangement joins TRBV5-1 to TRBJ1-2, with 7 bases lining up with TRBD1. Germline V lookup: CDR1 SGHRS, CDR2 YFSETQ. The V gene end was trimmed by 9 bases and the J gene end by 3 bases; junction bases not matched to a gene: 8. The CDR3 covers 13 residues. The CDR3 sequence is CATATGKYYGYTF. CDR3 in DNA: TGCGCCACTGCGACAGGGAAGTACTATGGCTACACCTTC. Variable domain in full (rest from reference TRBV5-1 and TRBJ1-2): KAGVTQTPRYLIKTRGQQVTLSCSPISGHRSVSWYQQTPGQGLQFLFEYFSETQRNKGNFPGRFSGRQFSNSRSEMNVSTLELGDSALYLCATATGKYYGYTFGSGTRLTVV.